The next 9 T cell receptor beta chains were all read from a single sample in a study of beta chain features in type 1 diabetes. Study results and limitations: In all four CD4+ subsets, TCRB CDR3 length was significantly, moderately reduced in type 1 diabetes.

No antigens are known for them. Sequenced material consisted of expressed TCRB transcripts (all of the isolated RNA was reverse transcribed). Method: immunoSEQ multiplex PCR; TCRdb's copy keeps in-frame clones and lacks some. The sample contains just over 15,000 clones, 69% of which appear only once. Sequencing input: Tregs from blood. These receptors all come from a man aged 25-45 years with type 1 diabetes.

The V and J genes are TRBV6-1 and TRBJ1-3; D possibly corresponds to TRBD1 (6 bases). The germline gives CDR1 MNHNS, CDR2 SASEGT. Trimming removed 3 bases at V and 0 bases at J, with 15 bases between. CDR3 length: 17 residues. The CDR3 nucleotides are TGTGCCAGCAGTGACCAGACAGGACACATCTCTGGAAACACCATATATTTT. It translates to CASSDQTGHISGNTIYF.

The chain combines TRBV10-1 with TRBJ1-2; D is perhaps TRBD1 (6 bases). Trimming pared 8 bases from V and 4 bases from J, leaving 14 bases between. CDR1 WNHNN and CDR2 SYGVQD come from the germline V gene (reference sequence). The CDR3 is 13 amino acids. The CDR3 protein is CASSPNRAYGYTF. The CDR3 DNA reads TGCGCCAGCTCCCCGAACAGGGCCTATGGCTACACCTTC.

This chain joins TRBV2 and TRBJ1-2; no clear D gene. The CDR3 totals 14 residues. V was pared by 2 bases and J by 4 bases, with 11 bases between. Germline assignment: CDR1 SNHLY and CDR2 FYNNEI. The CDR3 loop is CASSEFEGSYGYTF. The DNA of the CDR3 is TGTGCCAGCAGTGAATTTGAGGGTTCCTATGGCTACACCTTC.

The chain carries TRBV2 and TRBJ1-1, with 8 positions matching TRBD1. The germline CDR1 and CDR2 sequences are SNHLY and FYNNEI. After removal of 8 bases from V and 4 bases from J, the junction contained 6 bases not matched to a gene. CDR3 size: 13 residues. The CDR3 region has the DNA TGTGCCAGCCTACAGGGGGAAGTCACTGAAGCTTTCTTT. This encodes CASLQGEVTEAFF.

This clone was observed a handful of times. The chain recombines TRBV5-6 with TRBJ1-2; D remains unclear. The ends were cut back, 1 base at V and 7 bases at J, with 11 bases in the middle. This CDR3 contains 13 residues. Germline V gives CDR1 SGHDT, CDR2 YYEEEE. CDR3 bases: TGTGCCAGCAGCTTGAGGCAGGCGGGTGGCTACACCTTC. This encodes CASSLRQAGGYTF.

The chain has TRBV4-1 and TRBJ1-1, with 10 bases identical to TRBD1. CDR3 length equals 18 residues. CDR1 is MGHRA and CDR2 is YSYEKL in the germline V gene. V dropped 0 bases and J dropped 1; count of bases not matched to a gene: 8. The CDR3 protein is CASSQDPGQGSPNTEAFF. The CDR3 DNA sequence: TGCGCCAGCAGCCAAGACCCGGGACAGGGGTCCCCGAACACTGAAGCTTTCTTT.

V and J are TRBV7-9 and TRBJ2-7, with TRBD2 matching over 9 bases. Germline trimming cut 4 bases from V and 6 bases from J; bases unmatched to any gene: 7. The CDR3 length is 14 residues. Per the germline V gene, CDR1 is SEHNR and CDR2 is FQNEAQ (reference sequence). DNA for the CDR3: TGTGCCAGCAGCTACAATAGCGGGAGTGGCGAGCAGTACTTC. Its translation: CASSYNSGSGEQYF. Full variable domain (remainder filled in from reference TRBV7-9 and TRBJ2-7): DTGVSQNPRHKITKRGQNVTFRCDPISEHNRLYWYRQTLGQGPEFLTYFQNEAQLEKSRLLSDRFSAERPKGSFSTLEIQRTEQGDSAMYLCASSYNSGSGEQYFGPGTRLTVT.

This clone was seen only a few times. This rearrangement joins TRBV7-9 to TRBJ1-1; 7 bases line up with TRBD1. Germline CDR1 SEHNR, CDR2 FQNEAQ (reference sequence). The CDR3 length is 16 residues. V lost 5 bases, J lost 4 bases, and 13 bases stayed unmatched. The CDR3 here is CASSQTGRGGSTEAFF. The CDR3 nucleotides read TGTGCCAGCAGCCAGACAGGGCGCGGCGGCAGCACTGAAGCTTTCTTT.

CDR3 in DNA: TGTGCCAGCAGCTTAGGGCAGGGGTACACTGAAGCTTTCTTT. Encoded protein: CASSLGQGYTEAFF. This rearrangement joins TRBV7-9 to TRBJ1-1; possible D gene TRBD1, 6 bases. Germline-derived CDR1 and CDR2 are SEHNR and FQNEAQ (reference sequence). The CDR3 spans 14 residues. Between the trimmed V and J ends, which lost 1 base and 3 bases, there was a span of 9 bases.